This passage covers 7 T cell receptor beta chains from one sample sequenced in a study of persistence of HIV-infected CD4 T cells. Sequencing used immunoSEQ version 4 in survey mode. This table comes from immunoSEQ multiplex PCR, and its TCRdb copy is limited to in-frame clones, with some not included. The sample lists roughly 28,000 clones, roughly three quarters occurring once. Cells were stimulated with CMV-infected fibroblast lysates at around 9.1 ug/mL. Memory cells lacking CD40L and CD69 with high CD45RO were sorted. These TCRs' antigens remain unknown. The source was CD4+ T cells sorted from PBMCs after approximately 19-hour stimulation, collected from a patient who received antiretroviral therapy. The receptor set was obtained from an adult woman with HIV who was CMV-seropositive.

V is TRBV5-1 and J is TRBJ1-2, with D tentatively TRBD1 (5 bases). CDR1 SGHRS and CDR2 YFSETQ come from the germline V gene. The ends were cut back, 4 bases at V and 3 bases at J, with 22 bases in the middle. This CDR3 is built from 17 residues. CDR3 residues: CASSNFRTGALDYGYTF. The CDR3 DNA sequence: TGCGCCAGCAGCAACTTCCGTACCGGGGCCCTAGACTATGGCTACACCTTC.

The chain carries TRBV4-2 and TRBJ2-1; 11 nucleotides agree with TRBD2. The CDR3 is 17 amino acids. Trimming removed 2 bases from V and 6 bases from J; junction bases left unmatched: 9. CDR1 LGHNA and CDR2 YNFKEQ come from the germline V gene. CDR3 protein: CASSQTTIAGGRNEQFF. In DNA form, the CDR3 reads TGTGCCAGCAGCCAAACGACAATAGCGGGGGGGCGCAATGAGCAGTTCTTC.

This clone was picked up one time. The chain uses TRBV24-1 and TRBJ2-3, with D unresolved. The germline V and J ends were trimmed by 2 bases and 2 bases, with 10 bases remaining between them. The CDR3 has 15 residues. Germline-derived CDR1 and CDR2 are KGHDR and SFDVKD. For the CDR3, the DNA is TGTGCCACCAGTGATTCGGGCAGGTTCACAGATACGCAGTATTTT. Translating gives CATSDSGRFTDTQYF.

The rearrangement joins TRBV4-1 to TRBJ2-3; TRBD2 matches at 11 bases. This CDR3 spans 16 amino acids. Germline-derived CDR1 and CDR2 are MGHRA and YSYEKL. With 3 bases clipped from V and 2 bases from J, the junction kept 4 bases outside the gene matches. The CDR3 reads CASSQLAGGYTDTQYF. The DNA for the CDR3 is TGCGCCAGCAGCCAGCTAGCGGGGGGATACACAGATACGCAGTATTTT.

This chain uses TRBV7-3 with TRBJ2-5; D is perhaps TRBD1 or TRBD2 (7 bases each). Trimming took off 5 bases at V and 3 bases at J, with 19 bases between the two ends. Germline-derived CDR1 and CDR2 are SGHTA and FQGTGA. The CDR3 totals 16 residues. CDR3 DNA: TGTGCCAGCAGCCGTTGGGGGGGCGACAGGGAAGAGACCCAGTACTTC. It is translated as CASSRWGGDREETQYF. The entire variable domain, with the rest obtained from reference TRBV7-3 and TRBJ2-5, is as follows: GAGVSQTPSNKVTEKGKYVELRCDPISGHTALYWYRQSLGQGPEFLIYFQGTGAADDSGLPNDRFFAVRPEGSVSTLKIQRTERGDSAVYLCASSRWGGDREETQYFGPGTRLLVL.

The chain couples TRBV27 to TRBJ2-1; a possible D gene is TRBD2 (6 bases). Germline-derived CDR1 and CDR2 are MNHEY and SMNVEV (reference sequence). The V end lost 3 bases, the J end lost 3 bases, and 12 bases lay between the germline ends. This CDR3 is 15 amino acids long. The chain's CDR3 is CASSLEGVGYNEQFF. The CDR3 nucleotides read TGTGCCAGCAGTTTGGAGGGCGTCGGCTACAATGAGCAGTTCTTC.

The rearrangement links TRBV7-9 to TRBJ2-5, with 11 positions matching TRBD2. The junction had 8 bases not matched to a gene; V was cut back by 4 bases and J by 4 bases. CDR1 and CDR2 from the germline V gene are SEHNR and FQNEAQ (reference sequence). The CDR3 totals 16 residues. This CDR3 is CASSSTRTSGGETQYF. DNA of the CDR3: TGTGCCAGCAGCTCGACCCGAACTAGCGGGGGAGAGACCCAGTACTTC. Full variable domain (remainder filled in from reference TRBV7-9 and TRBJ2-5): DTGVSQNPRHKITKRGQNVTFRCDPISEHNRLYWYRQTLGQGPEFLTYFQNEAQLEKSRLLSDRFSAERPKGSFSTLEIQRTEQGDSAMYLCASSSTRTSGGETQYFGPGTRLLVL.